Listed below are T cell receptor beta chains from one sample, sequenced in a study of CD8+CD57+ T cells in acquired aplastic anemia. TCRdb itself ran the reads through MiXCR, one entry per CDR3 protein. The table lists 400,000 to 450,000 distinct CDR3 sequences, 55% to 70% of them singletons. Sequenced material: sorted CD4+, CD8+, or CD8+CD57+ T cells (not recorded which) from PBMCs. These receptors all come from a human donor in good health, serving as a control. Each CDR3 is given with its conserved first and last residue. The order of the fields is CDR3 DNA, CDR3 protein, clone size, CDR3 length, V gene, J gene, D gene. A D gene is named only where the DNA matches it firmly. Size is stated for part of the rows, as once, few or many counts, or as a class when the clone is expanded.

TGTGCCATCAGGCGACAGGGTGACATTGAATATGTGACCCAGTACTTC	CAIRRQGDIEYVTQYF	-	16	TRBV6-6	TRBJ2-5	TRBD1
TGTGCCAGCAGTGAAAGAAGATCCGCCTACGAGCAGTACTTC	CASSERRSAYEQYF	many	14	TRBV2	TRBJ2-7	-
TGCAGTGCTAGAGGACAGGGTTACACTGAAGCTTTC	CSARGQGYTEAF	-	12	TRBV20-1	TRBJ2-6	TRBD1
TGCGCCAGCAGTGAGAGCCACGCCCAGGGTCTCAATGAGCAGTTCTTC	CASSESHAQGLNEQFF	-	16	TRBV10-2	TRBJ2-1	-
TGCAGTGCTAGAACGGACAATGAGCAGTATTTT	CSARTDNEQYF	-	11	TRBV20-1	TRBJ2-3	-
TGTGCCAGCAGTGGCGCCTCAGGACAGGGACGCTACGAGCAGTACTTC	CASSGASGQGRYEQYF	once	16	TRBV2	TRBJ2-7	TRBD1
TGCAGTGCTAGAGCAGGGGGCGGTTATACCCTCCACTTT	CSARAGGGYTLHF	-	13	TRBV20-1	TRBJ1-6	TRBD1
TGCGCCAGCAGCGCCGGGACACGGGACAATGAGCAGTTCTTC	CASSAGTRDNEQFF	-	14	TRBV5-1	TRBJ2-1	-
TGTGCCACCAGAGGTCTAGTGGCTAGCAATCCGCCCCAGCATTTT	CATRGLVASNPPQHF	-	15	TRBV15	TRBJ1-5	-
TGTGCCAGCAGCTTAAGCTCGTCGGGGAGGCTGGAGCAGTACTTC	CASSLSSSGRLEQYF	few	15	TRBV7-3	TRBJ2-7	-
TGTGCCAGCAGCTTAGCCGCCGGGACAGGGTCCACGAGCTTT	CASSLAAGTGSTSF	few	14	TRBV7-8	TRBJ1-6	TRBD1
TGCAGTGCTAGTACAGCAGTGGGGTCGGAGTACTTC	CSASTAVGSEYF	-	12	TRBV20-1	TRBJ2-5	-
TGTGCCTGGAGTAGAAATTACGAGCAGTACTTC	CAWSRNYEQYF	many	11	TRBV30	TRBJ2-7	-
TGTGCCAGTAGTAGCACAGATACGCAGTATTTT	CASSSTDTQYF	many	11	TRBV5-1	TRBJ2-3	-
TGTGCCAGCTGCCGCGGGCGGGCTCTCTGTGGCTACACCTTC	CASCRGRALCGYTF	-	14	TRBV7-6	TRBJ1-2	-
TGTGCCAGCAGCAGCGGGGTCAGGGCGGATCCCAATCAGCATTTT	CASSSGVRADPNQHF	-	15	TRBV7-8	TRBJ1-5	-
TGCAGTGCTAGAGACGCAACGGGTGCGGGGGAGCAGTACTTC	CSARDATGAGEQYF	once	14	TRBV20-1	TRBJ2-7	-
TGTGCCAGCAGCTTGAAGGAGCAGGGGCCGCTGCGTGGTGACACCTTC	CASSLKEQGPLRGDTF	-	16	TRBV7-6	TRBJ1-2	-
TGTGCCAGCAACCAGGGACAGGGACTCACAGATACGCAGTATTTT	CASNQGQGLTDTQYF	-	15	TRBV19	TRBJ2-3	TRBD1
TGTGCCAGCAGCTTACGGTCGGGTAATGAAAAACTGTTTTTT	CASSLRSGNEKLFF	-	14	TRBV7-9	TRBJ1-4	-
TGTGCCAGCAGCTTGCCTAGTGGACACGTCAATGAGCAGTTCTTC	CASSLPSGHVNEQFF	-	15	TRBV14	TRBJ2-1	-
TGTGCCAGCAGTGGATTCAGCGTCTCCTACGAGCAGTACTTC	CASSGFSVSYEQYF	-	14	TRBV25-1	TRBJ2-7	-
TGTGCCAGCAGCTTAAGAGGGACAGGGGGAGGTAATTCACCCCTCCACTTT	CASSLRGTGGGNSPLHF	many	17	TRBV7-2	TRBJ1-6	TRBD1
TGTGCCAGCAGCCGGAGGAGGGCATCGAACACCGGCGAGCTGTTTTTT	CASSRRRASNTGELFF	-	16	TRBV7-2	TRBJ2-2	-
TGTGCCAGCACGGACGTTAGCACAGATACGCAGTATTTT	CASTDVSTDTQYF	many	13	TRBV10-3	TRBJ2-3	-
TGCAGCGTGGGACGCCGCTCTGGAAGCACCATATATTTT	CSVGRRSGSTIYF	-	13	TRBV29-1	TRBJ1-3	-
TGTGCCAGCAGCGTAGAAGAGGGTTCGGGACAGCCCCAGCATTTT	CASSVEEGSGQPQHF	-	15	TRBV9	TRBJ1-5	-
TGTGCCAGCAGCTTCCTAGGCGAATGGACTGAAAACCTGTCGTTT	CASSFLGEWTENLSF	-	15	TRBV2	TRBJ1-4	-
TGTGCCAGCAGCTCCAAAGAGACCCAGTACTTC	CASSSKETQYF	many	11	TRBV5-4	TRBJ2-5	-
TGCGCCAGCAGCCAAGCTGAGACAGGCAGTTCACCCCTCCACTTT	CASSQAETGSSPLHF	-	15	TRBV5-1	TRBJ1-6	-
TGTGCCAGCAGCTCCGTTAATCAGGGAGCCAATCAGCCCCAGCATTTT	CASSSVNQGANQPQHF	-	16	TRBV5-1	TRBJ1-5	-
TGTGCCAGCAGCTTAGAGTCCTTTTATGGCTACACCTTC	CASSLESFYGYTF	many	13	TRBV7-2	TRBJ1-2	-
TGTGCCAGTAGTACGCGGACAGGGGGCGTTAGCACTGAAGCTTTCTTT	CASSTRTGGVSTEAFF	many	16	TRBV19	TRBJ1-1	TRBD1
TGTGCCAGCAGGCTAGCGGGGGCCACGTGGGATACGCAGTATTTT	CASRLAGATWDTQYF	many	15	TRBV6-1	TRBJ2-3	TRBD2
TGTGCCAGCAGCCTCGGACTAGCGGGGTCCACGCGAACATTCTTT	CASSLGLAGSTRTFF	-	15	TRBV7-2	TRBJ1-1	-
TGCAGTGCTAGCACAGGACACTATGCCTGCGAGCAGTACTTC	CSASTGHYACEQYF	-	14	TRBV20-1	TRBJ2-7	-
TGTGCCAGCAGTGCCCAGAACAGGGGGCTGGACACTGAAGCTTTCTTT	CASSAQNRGLDTEAFF	-	16	TRBV11-2	TRBJ1-1	TRBD1
TGCAGCGCTCGGGACACAACCTACGAGCAGTACTTC	CSARDTTYEQYF	-	12	TRBV29-1	TRBJ2-7	-
TGCGCCAGCAGCGGGACTAACTGCTCCTACGAGCAGTACTTC	CASSGTNCSYEQYF	-	14	TRBV10-2	TRBJ2-7	TRBD2
TGCGCCAGCAGCTTGAACGTCGAGAGCAACCTCTACAATGAGCAGTTCTTC	CASSLNVESNLYNEQFF	once	17	TRBV5-1	TRBJ2-1	-
TGCAGCGTCAGACAGGGTAATTCACCCCTCCACTTT	CSVRQGNSPLHF	many	12	TRBV29-1	TRBJ1-6	TRBD1
TGTGCCACCAGCACAGATCGACGGCTTGAAGCTTTCTTT	CATSTDRRLEAFF	-	13	TRBV5-4	TRBJ1-1	-
TGTGCCAGCAGCTTAGGGACTAGCTGGGTGCGGGAGACCCAGTACTTC	CASSLGTSWVRETQYF	-	16	TRBV12-3/TRBV12-4	TRBJ2-5	TRBD2
TGTGCCAGCAGCGTGGCTAGCGGGGGCCCAGATACGCAGTATTTT	CASSVASGGPDTQYF	-	15	TRBV9	TRBJ2-3	TRBD2
TGTGCCAGCAGCTTTACACTGAACACTGAAGCTTTCTTT	CASSFTLNTEAFF	many	13	TRBV7-2	TRBJ1-1	-
TGTGCCAGCAGCTTGGAACGGGACGGGCAGTACTTCTGGACCTTC	CASSLERDGQYFWTF	-	15	TRBV7-2	TRBJ1-2	-
TGCGCCAGCAGCTTAGCGGCGGTCACGTACAATGAGCAGTTCTTC	CASSLAAVTYNEQFF	-	15	TRBV5-1	TRBJ2-1	-
TGCAGTGCTAGAGGAGGACAGCTCGGCTCCTACGAGCAGTACTTC	CSARGGQLGSYEQYF	-	15	TRBV20-1	TRBJ2-7	-
TGTGCCAGCAACCCTGGGAGGCTGTGCTCTGGAAACACCATATATTTT	CASNPGRLCSGNTIYF	-	16	TRBV6-1	TRBJ1-3	-
TGTGCCAGCAGCCCGCAGCAAACGGGTAATTTACCCCTCCACTTT	CASSPQQTGNLPLHF	-	15	TRBV7-3	TRBJ1-6	-
TGTGCCAGCAGCTTAGCGCTCCTAGCGCGGGGGGCGGACAAAAACATTCAGTACTTC	CASSLALLARGADKNIQYF	once	19	TRBV7-6	TRBJ2-4	TRBD2
TGCGCCGGCAGTGGATCGACTGGGGAGGATTCCCAGTATTTT	CAGSGSTGEDSQYF	-	14	TRBV10-1	TRBJ2-3	-
TGTGCCAGCAGCGGGGATGGCTACACCTTC	CASSGDGYTF	-	10	TRBV9	TRBJ1-2	-
TGTGCCAGCAGCGCAATAGCGGGGCCCTATGACGAGAACTTCTTC	CASSAIAGPYDENFF	-	15	TRBV7-2	TRBJ2-1	TRBD2
TGCAGCGTTACAAAGGACAGGGGGAACACTGAAGCTTTCTTT	CSVTKDRGNTEAFF	-	14	TRBV29-1	TRBJ1-1	TRBD1
TGTGCCAGCAGACCCGGGGGGAACACAGATACGCAGTATTTT	CASRPGGNTDTQYF	many	14	TRBV12-3/TRBV12-4	TRBJ2-3	TRBD2
TGTGCCAGCAGTCGGGGACAGGGATCACAAGAGACCCAGTACTTC	CASSRGQGSQETQYF	many	15	TRBV6-5	TRBJ2-5	TRBD1
TGTGCCAGCAGCTCTTTGGACAGGGAGGACGAGCAGTACTTC	CASSSLDREDEQYF	-	14	TRBV5-1	TRBJ2-7	TRBD1
TGTGCCAGCAGCCAAGGTCGTAGGCTACCACCCCTCCAGTATTTT	CASSQGRRLPPLQYF	-	15	TRBV14	TRBJ2-3	-